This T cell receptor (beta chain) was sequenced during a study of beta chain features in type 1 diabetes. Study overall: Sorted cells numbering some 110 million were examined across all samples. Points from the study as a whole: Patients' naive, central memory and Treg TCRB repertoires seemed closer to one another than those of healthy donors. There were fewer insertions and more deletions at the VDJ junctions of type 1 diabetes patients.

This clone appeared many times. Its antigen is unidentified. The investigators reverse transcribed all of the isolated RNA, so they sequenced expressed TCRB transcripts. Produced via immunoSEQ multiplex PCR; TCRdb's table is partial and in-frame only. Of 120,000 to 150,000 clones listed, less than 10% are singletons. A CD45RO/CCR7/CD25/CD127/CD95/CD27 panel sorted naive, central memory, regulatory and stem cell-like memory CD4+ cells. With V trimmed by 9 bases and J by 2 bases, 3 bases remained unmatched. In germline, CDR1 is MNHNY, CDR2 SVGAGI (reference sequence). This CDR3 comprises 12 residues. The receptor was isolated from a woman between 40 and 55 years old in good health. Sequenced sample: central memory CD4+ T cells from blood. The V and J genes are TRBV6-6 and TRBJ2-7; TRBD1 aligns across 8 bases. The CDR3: CASRGQAYEQYF. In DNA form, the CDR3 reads TGTGCCAGTCGGGGACAGGCCTACGAGCAGTACTTC.